This TCR beta chain derives from a study of chemoradiotherapy in HPV16-positive cancers. Per germline, CDR1 SGHTA and CDR2 FQGTGA. The J segment lost 7 bases and the V segment lost 4 bases, leaving 3 bases of the junction unmatched. This CDR3 comprises 12 residues. Produced via immunoSEQ multiplex PCR; TCRdb's table is partial and in-frame only. Here the sample spans around 7,400 clones, around two thirds being singletons. Sequenced material: tumor tissue, taken from a patient who underwent chemoradiotherapy. This sequence joins TRBV7-3 and TRBJ1-1; 7 nucleotides line up with TRBD1. The origin of this receptor is a human donor with HPV-associated anogenital cancer. In DNA, the CDR3 is TGTGCCAGCAGCTCAGGACAGGATGAAGCTTTCTTT. Its translation: CASSSGQDEAFF.